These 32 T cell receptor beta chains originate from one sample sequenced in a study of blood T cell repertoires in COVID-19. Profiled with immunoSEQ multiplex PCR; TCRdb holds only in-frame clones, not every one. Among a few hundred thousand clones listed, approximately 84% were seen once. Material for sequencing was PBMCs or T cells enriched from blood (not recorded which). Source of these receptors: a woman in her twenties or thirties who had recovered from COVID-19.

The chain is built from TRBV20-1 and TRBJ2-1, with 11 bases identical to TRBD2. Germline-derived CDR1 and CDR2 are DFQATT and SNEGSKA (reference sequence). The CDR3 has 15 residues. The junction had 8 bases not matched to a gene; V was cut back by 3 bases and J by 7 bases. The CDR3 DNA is TGCAGTGCTAGTCCACTAGCGGGAGTTCGGAATGAGCAGTTCTTC. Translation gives CSASPLAGVRNEQFF.

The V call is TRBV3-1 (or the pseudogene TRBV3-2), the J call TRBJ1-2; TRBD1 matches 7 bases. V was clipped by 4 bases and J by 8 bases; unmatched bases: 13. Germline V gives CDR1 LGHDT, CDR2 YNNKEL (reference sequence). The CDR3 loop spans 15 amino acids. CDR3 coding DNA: TGTGCCAGCAGCCCGGACCCCGGGACAGAAACGGGCTACACCTTC. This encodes CASSPDPGTETGYTF.

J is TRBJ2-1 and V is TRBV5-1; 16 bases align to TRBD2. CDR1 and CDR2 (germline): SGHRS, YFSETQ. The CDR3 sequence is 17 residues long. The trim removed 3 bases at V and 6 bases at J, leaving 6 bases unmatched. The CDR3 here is CASSSQGLAGGINEQFF. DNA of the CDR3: TGCGCCAGCAGCTCCCAGGGACTAGCGGGAGGGATCAATGAGCAGTTCTTC.

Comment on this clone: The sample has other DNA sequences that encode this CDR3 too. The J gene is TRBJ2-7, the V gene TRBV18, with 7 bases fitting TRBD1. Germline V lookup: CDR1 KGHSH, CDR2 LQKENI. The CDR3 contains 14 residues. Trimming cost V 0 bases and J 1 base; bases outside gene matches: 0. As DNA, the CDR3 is TGTGCCAGCTCACCACCGGGACAGTCCTACGAGCAGTACTTC. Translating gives CASSPPGQSYEQYF.

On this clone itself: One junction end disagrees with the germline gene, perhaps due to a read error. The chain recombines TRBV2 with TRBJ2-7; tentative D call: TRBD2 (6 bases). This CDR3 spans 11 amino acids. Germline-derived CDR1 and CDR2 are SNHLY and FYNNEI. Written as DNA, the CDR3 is TGTGCCAGCAGGGAGGCGGGACCAGATACCTTC. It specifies CASREAGPDTF. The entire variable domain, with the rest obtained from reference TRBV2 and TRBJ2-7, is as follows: EPEVTQTPSHQVTQMGQEVILRCVPISNHLYFYWYRQILGQKVEFLVSFYNNEISEKSEIFDDQFSVERPDGSNFTLKIRSTKLEDSAMYFCASREAGPDTFGPGTRLTVT.

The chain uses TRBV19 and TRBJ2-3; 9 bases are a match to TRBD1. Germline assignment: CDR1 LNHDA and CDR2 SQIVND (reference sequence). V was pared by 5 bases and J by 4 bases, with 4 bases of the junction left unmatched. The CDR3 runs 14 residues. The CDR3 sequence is CASSLRQGADTQYF. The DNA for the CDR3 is TGTGCCAGTAGTCTCCGACAGGGGGCAGATACGCAGTATTTT.

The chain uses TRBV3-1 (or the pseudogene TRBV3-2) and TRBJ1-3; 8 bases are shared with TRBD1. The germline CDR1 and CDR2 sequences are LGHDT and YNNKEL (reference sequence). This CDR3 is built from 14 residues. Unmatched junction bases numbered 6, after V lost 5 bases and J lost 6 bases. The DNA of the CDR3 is TGTGCCAGCAGCTCGGACAGGGAGGCAAACACCATATATTTT. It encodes CASSSDREANTIYF.

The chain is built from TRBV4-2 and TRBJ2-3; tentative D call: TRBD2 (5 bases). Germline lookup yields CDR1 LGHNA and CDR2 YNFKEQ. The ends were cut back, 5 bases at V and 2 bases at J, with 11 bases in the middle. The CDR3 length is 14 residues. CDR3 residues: CASSEGLLTDTQYF. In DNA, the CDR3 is TGTGCCAGCAGCGAAGGACTCCTCACAGATACGCAGTATTTT.

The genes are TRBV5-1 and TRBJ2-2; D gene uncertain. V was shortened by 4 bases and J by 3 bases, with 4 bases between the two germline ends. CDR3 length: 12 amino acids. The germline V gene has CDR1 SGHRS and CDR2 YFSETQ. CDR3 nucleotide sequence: TGCGCCAGCAGCCCTGACACCGGGGAGCTGTTTTTT. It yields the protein CASSPDTGELFF.

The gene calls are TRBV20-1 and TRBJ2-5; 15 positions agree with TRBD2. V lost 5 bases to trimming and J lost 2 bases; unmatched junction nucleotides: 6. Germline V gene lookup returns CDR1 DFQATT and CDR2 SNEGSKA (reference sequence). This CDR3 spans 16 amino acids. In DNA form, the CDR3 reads TGCAGTGCTGGTGGGACTAGCGGGGGGTATCAAGAGACCCAGTACTTC. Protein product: CSAGGTSGGYQETQYF.

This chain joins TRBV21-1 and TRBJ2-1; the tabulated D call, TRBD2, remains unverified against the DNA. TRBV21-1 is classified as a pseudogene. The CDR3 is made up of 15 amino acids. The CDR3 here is CASSPRTSGMYEQFF. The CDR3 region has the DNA TGTGCCAGCAGCCCCCGGACTAGCGGGATGTATGAGCAGTTCTTC.

CDR3 in amino acids: CASSPTGSSNQPQHF. CDR3 nucleotide sequence: TGTGCCAGCAGCCCGACAGGGTCGAGCAATCAGCCCCAGCATTTT. The chain couples TRBV7-9 to TRBJ1-5; 7 bases are a match to TRBD1. CDR1 and CDR2 from the germline V gene are SEHNR and FQNEAQ (reference sequence). This CDR3 is built from 15 residues. Unmatched junction bases numbered 5, after V lost 5 bases and J lost 1 base.

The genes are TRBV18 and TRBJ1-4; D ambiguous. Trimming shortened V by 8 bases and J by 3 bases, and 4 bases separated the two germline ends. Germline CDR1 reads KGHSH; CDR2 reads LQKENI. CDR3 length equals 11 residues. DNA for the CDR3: TGTGCCAGCCCCTCTAATGAAAAACTGTTTTTT. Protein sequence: CASPSNEKLFF.

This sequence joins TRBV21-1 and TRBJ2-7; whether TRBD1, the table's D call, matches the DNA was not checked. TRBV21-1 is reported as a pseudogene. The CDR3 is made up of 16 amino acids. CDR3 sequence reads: CASSKEGTGLPYEQYF. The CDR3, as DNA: TGTGCCAGCAGCAAAGAGGGGACAGGGTTGCCCTACGAGCAGTACTTC.

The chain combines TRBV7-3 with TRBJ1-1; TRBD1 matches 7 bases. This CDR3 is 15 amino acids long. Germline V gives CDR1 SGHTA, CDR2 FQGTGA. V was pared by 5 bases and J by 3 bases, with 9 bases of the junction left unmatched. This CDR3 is CASSPDRAGDTEAFF. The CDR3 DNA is TGTGCCAGCAGCCCCGACAGGGCAGGGGACACTGAAGCTTTCTTT.

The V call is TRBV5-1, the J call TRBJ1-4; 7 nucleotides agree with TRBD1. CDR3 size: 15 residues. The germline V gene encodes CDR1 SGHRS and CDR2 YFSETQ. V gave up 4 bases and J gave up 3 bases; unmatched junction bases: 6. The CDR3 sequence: CASSPTGAPNEKLFF. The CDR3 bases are TGCGCCAGCAGCCCCACAGGGGCCCCTAATGAAAAACTGTTTTTT.

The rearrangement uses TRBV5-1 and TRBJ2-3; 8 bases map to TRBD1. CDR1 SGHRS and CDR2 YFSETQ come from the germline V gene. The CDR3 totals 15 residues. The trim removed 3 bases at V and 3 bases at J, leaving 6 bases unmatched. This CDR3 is CASSWPTGGTDTQYF. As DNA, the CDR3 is TGCGCCAGCAGCTGGCCTACAGGGGGAACAGATACGCAGTATTTT.

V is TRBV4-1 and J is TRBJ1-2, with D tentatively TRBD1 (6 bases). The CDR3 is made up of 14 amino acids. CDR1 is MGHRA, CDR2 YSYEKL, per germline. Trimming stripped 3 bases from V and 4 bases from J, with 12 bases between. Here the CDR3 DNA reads TGCGCCAGCAGCCATACCCAGGGGAGCTATGGCTACACCTTC. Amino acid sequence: CASSHTQGSYGYTF.

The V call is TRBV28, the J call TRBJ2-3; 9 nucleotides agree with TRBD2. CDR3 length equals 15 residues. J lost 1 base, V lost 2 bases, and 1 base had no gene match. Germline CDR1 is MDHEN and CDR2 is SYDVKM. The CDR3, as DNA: TGTGCCAGCAGTTTAGCTAGCGGGGGCACAGATACGCAGTATTTT. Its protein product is CASSLASGGTDTQYF.

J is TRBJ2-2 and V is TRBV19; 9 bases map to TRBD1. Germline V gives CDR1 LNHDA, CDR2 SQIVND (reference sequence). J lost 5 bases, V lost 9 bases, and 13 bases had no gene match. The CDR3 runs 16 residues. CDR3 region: CASTGGTGSNTGELFF. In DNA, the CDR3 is TGTGCCAGCACTGGCGGGACAGGGAGTAATACCGGGGAGCTGTTTTTT. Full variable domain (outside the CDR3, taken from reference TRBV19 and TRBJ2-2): DGGITQSPKYLFRKEGQNVTLSCEQNLNHDAMYWYRQDPGQGLRLIYYSQIVNDFQKGDIAEGYSVSREKKESFPLTVTSAQKNPTAFYLCASTGGTGSNTGELFFGEGSRLTVL.

CDR3 residues: CSVEDRKEGGSWSEQYF. Written as DNA, the CDR3 is TGCAGCGTTGAAGATCGAAAAGAGGGAGGAAGTTGGTCCGAGCAGTACTTC. This chain connects TRBV29-1 to TRBJ2-7; D possibly corresponds to TRBD2 (6 bases). The CDR3 is 17 amino acids. CDR1 and CDR2 from the germline V gene are SQVTM and ANQGSEA. The V end was cut by 0 bases, the J end by 6 bases, with 24 bases between.

The CDR3 reads CASSQQGADTQYF. In DNA, the CDR3 is TGCGCCAGCAGCCAACAGGGGGCAGATACGCAGTATTTT. This chain joins TRBV4-1 and TRBJ2-3; 7 nucleotides match TRBD1. Unmatched junction bases numbered 0, after V lost 2 bases and J lost 4 bases. The germline V gene has CDR1 MGHRA and CDR2 YSYEKL. The CDR3 has 13 amino acids.

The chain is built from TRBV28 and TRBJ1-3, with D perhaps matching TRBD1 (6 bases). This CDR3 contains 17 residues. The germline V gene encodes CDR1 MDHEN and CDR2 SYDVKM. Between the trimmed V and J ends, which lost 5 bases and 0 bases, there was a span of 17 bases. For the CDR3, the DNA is TGTGCCAGCAGTCCAAACAGGGATTCGCTCTCTGGAAACACCATATATTTT. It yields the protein CASSPNRDSLSGNTIYF.

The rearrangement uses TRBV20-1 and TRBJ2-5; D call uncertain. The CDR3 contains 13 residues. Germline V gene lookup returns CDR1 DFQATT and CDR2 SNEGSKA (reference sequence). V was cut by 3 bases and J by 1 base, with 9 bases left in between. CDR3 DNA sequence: TGCAGTGCTAGTGGTCTGAGCCAAGAGACCCAGTACTTC. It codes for CSASGLSQETQYF.

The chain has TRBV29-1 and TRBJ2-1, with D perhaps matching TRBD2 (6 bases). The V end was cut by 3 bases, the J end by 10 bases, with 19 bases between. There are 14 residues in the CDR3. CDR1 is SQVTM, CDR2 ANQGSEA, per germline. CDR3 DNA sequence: TGCAGCGTTGAGACACCAGGACTACTTGGGGAGCAGTTCTTC. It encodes CSVETPGLLGEQFF.

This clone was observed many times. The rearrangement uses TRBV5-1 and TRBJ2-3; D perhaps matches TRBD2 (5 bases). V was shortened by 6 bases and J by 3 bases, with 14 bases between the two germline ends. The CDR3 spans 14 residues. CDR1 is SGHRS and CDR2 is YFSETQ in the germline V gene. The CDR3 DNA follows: TGCGCCAGCAACCCTTTCCGGGAAACAGATACGCAGTATTTT. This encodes CASNPFRETDTQYF.

The CDR3 coding sequence is TGTGCCAGCAGCAGGACAACTGGACAGCAAGAGACCCAGTACTTC. Its protein product is CASSRTTGQQETQYF. The chain is built from TRBV13 and TRBJ2-5; tentative D call: TRBD1 (6 bases). The CDR3 extends over 15 amino acids. The ends were cut back, 5 bases at V and 2 bases at J, with 15 bases in the middle. The germline V gene has CDR1 PRHDT and CDR2 FYEKMQ (reference sequence).

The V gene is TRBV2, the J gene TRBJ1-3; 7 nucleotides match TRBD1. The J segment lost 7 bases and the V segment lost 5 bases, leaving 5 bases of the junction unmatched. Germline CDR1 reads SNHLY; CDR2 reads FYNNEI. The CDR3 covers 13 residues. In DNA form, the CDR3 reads TGTGCCAGCAGTTACAGGGGCGACAACACCATATATTTT. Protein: CASSYRGDNTIYF.

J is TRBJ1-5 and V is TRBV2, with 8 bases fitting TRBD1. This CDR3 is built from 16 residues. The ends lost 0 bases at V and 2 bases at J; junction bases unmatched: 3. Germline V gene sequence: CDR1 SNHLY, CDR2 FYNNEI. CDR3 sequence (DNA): TGTGCCAGCAGTGAAGCGGGGGGACAGGGCAATCAGCCCCAGCATTTT. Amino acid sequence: CASSEAGGQGNQPQHF.

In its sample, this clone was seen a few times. The DNA for the CDR3 is TGTGCCAGCATTTTCCAGTTGCCAACTAATGAAAAACTGTTTTTT. Its translation is CASIFQLPTNEKLFF. The V call is TRBV2, the J call TRBJ1-4; no definite D call. The CDR3 is 15 residues long. Trimming stripped 7 bases from V and 0 bases from J, with 12 bases between. From germline, CDR1 is SNHLY and CDR2 FYNNEI.

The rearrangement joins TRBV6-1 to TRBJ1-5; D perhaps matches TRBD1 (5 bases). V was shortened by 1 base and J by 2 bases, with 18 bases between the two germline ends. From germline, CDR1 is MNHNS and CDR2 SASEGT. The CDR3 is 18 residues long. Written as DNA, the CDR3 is TGTGCCAGCAGTGAAGACGGCGTTCCGCCCAGGGGCAATCAGCCCCAGCATTTT. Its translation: CASSEDGVPPRGNQPQHF.

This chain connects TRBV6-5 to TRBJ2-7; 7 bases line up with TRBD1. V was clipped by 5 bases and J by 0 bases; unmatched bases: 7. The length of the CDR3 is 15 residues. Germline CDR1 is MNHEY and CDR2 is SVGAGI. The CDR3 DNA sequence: TGTGCCAGCAGTCAACAGGGGAGCGGCTCCTACGAGCAGTACTTC. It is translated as CASSQQGSGSYEQYF.